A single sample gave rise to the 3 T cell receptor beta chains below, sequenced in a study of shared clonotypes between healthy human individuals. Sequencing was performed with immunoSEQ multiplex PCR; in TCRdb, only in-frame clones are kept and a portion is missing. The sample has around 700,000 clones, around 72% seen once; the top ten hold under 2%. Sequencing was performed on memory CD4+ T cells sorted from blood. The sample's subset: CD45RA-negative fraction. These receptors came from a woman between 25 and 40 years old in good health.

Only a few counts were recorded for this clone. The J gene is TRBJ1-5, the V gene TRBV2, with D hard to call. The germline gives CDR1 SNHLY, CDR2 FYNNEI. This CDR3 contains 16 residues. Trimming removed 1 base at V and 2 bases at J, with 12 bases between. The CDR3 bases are TGTGCCAGCAGTGAAGGGCCTATTAGGGGCAATCAGCCCCAGCATTTT. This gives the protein CASSEGPIRGNQPQHF. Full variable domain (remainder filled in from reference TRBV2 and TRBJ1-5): EPEVTQTPSHQVTQMGQEVILRCVPISNHLYFYWYRQILGQKVEFLVSFYNNEISEKSEIFDDQFSVERPDGSNFTLKIRSTKLEDSAMYFCASSEGPIRGNQPQHFGDGTRLSIL.

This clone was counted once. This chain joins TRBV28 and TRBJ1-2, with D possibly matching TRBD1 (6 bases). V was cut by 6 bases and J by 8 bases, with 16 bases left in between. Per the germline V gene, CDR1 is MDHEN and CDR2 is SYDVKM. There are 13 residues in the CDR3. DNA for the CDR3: TGTGCCAGCAGCGTTCAGGGGAGGCGCGGCTACACCTTC. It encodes CASSVQGRRGYTF.

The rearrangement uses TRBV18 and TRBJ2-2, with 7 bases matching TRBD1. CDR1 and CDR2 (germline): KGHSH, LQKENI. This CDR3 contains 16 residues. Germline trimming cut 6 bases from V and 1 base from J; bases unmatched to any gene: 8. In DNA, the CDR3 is TGTGCCAGCTCTCACGACAGGGTTCTGAACACCGGGGAGCTGTTTTTT. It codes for CASSHDRVLNTGELFF.